One sample yielded the 7 T cell receptor beta chains listed below, sequenced in a study of untreated major depressive disorder. Assay used: immunoSEQ multiplex PCR; TCRdb lists only in-frame clones, some missing. The sample carries 10,000 to 15,000 clones, 80% to 95% recorded once. General study points: CD4+ T cells from depressed patients used TRBV05-01 (Vbeta 5.1) more often than controls.

Their antigens are not known. Sequencing was performed on CD4+ T cells from PBMCs. These receptors all stem from a man between 25 and 39 years old with major depressive disorder.

The chain carries TRBV7-3 and TRBJ2-2; D is unclear. The CDR3 is 15 residues long. CDR1 and CDR2 from the germline V gene are SGHTA and FQGTGA. V lost 8 bases and J lost 3, with 16 bases in between. CDR3 nucleotides: TGTGCCAGCTCCAGAAGGCCTGATCACACCGGGGAGCTGTTTTTT. It is translated as CASSRRPDHTGELFF.

The chain is built from TRBV5-1 and TRBJ2-2, with D tentatively TRBD2 (6 bases). CDR3 length: 16 amino acids. Trimming cost V 4 bases and J 3 bases, with 16 bases left between them. Germline V lookup: CDR1 SGHRS, CDR2 YFSETQ. The CDR3 loop is CASSQTRGMYTGELFF. CDR3 in DNA: TGCGCCAGCAGCCAAACCCGGGGGATGTACACCGGGGAGCTGTTTTTT.

The chain has TRBV2 and TRBJ1-5; no clear D gene. V lost 8 bases, J lost 3 bases, and 20 bases lay in between. Germline assignment: CDR1 SNHLY and CDR2 FYNNEI. The CDR3 is 16 amino acids. The CDR3 sequence: CASWIHPLNLNQPQHF. The CDR3 nucleotides are TGTGCCAGCTGGATTCACCCGCTTAACCTCAATCAGCCCCAGCATTTT. Drawing the rest from reference TRBV2 and TRBJ1-5, the complete variable domain is EPEVTQTPSHQVTQMGQEVILRCVPISNHLYFYWYRQILGQKVEFLVSFYNNEISEKSEIFDDQFSVERPDGSNFTLKIRSTKLEDSAMYFCASWIHPLNLNQPQHFGDGTRLSIL.

The CDR3 loop reads CASSWTGGGGGYTF. DNA for the CDR3: TGTGCCAGCAGCTGGACAGGGGGCGGCGGGGGCTACACCTTC. V gene TRBV5-6 combines with J gene TRBJ1-2; 11 nucleotides line up with TRBD1. Trimming at V came to 3 bases and at J to 8 bases, leaving 6 bases not matched to a gene. This CDR3 region has 14 residues. Germline V gene lookup returns CDR1 SGHDT and CDR2 YYEEEE. Complete variable domain (other parts from reference TRBV5-6 and TRBJ1-2): DAGVTQSPTHLIKTRGQQVTLRCSPKSGHDTVSWYQQALGQGPQFIFQYYEEEERQRGNFPDRFSGHQFPNYSSELNVNALLLGDSALYLCASSWTGGGGGYTFGSGTRLTVV.

This clone has a single count. The CDR3 region is CATSRERIGGGVRTGELFF. In nucleotides, the CDR3 is TGTGCCACCAGCAGAGAGAGAATTGGCGGGGGCGTTCGCACCGGGGAGCTGTTTTTT. V usage is TRBV15 and J usage is TRBJ2-2, with D possibly TRBD2 on 7 matching bases. The V and J ends lost 0 bases and 4 bases respectively, with 21 bases between them. The CDR3 is 19 amino acids. Germline V gene lookup returns CDR1 LNHNV and CDR2 YYDKDF (reference sequence).

The J gene is TRBJ1-2, the V gene TRBV19; D is ambiguous. V gave up 6 bases and J gave up 3 bases, with 20 bases separating them. CDR1 LNHDA and CDR2 SQIVND come from the germline V gene (reference sequence). The CDR3 runs 16 residues. CDR3 amino acids: CASSSSIQAYHYGYTF. CDR3 sequence (DNA): TGTGCCAGTAGCTCCTCTATCCAGGCCTATCACTATGGCTACACCTTC.

This chain links TRBV5-1 with TRBJ1-4, with a possible D match to TRBD1 (6 bases). Trimming shortened V by 4 bases and J by 3 bases, and 13 bases separated the two germline ends. The CDR3 is 15 amino acids. CDR1 and CDR2 from the germline V gene are SGHRS and YFSETQ. This CDR3 is CASSPGGGANEKLFF. The CDR3 DNA reads TGCGCCAGCAGCCCTGGGGGGGGCGCTAATGAAAAACTGTTTTTT.